The entry below describes one T cell receptor beta chain. Sequencing of TCR beta drew on CD8+ and CD4+ T cells from blood. Relapsing-remitting disease, either stable or active, was present in the multiple sclerosis controls, who were treatment-naive patients. Negative isolation yielded the CD8+ and CD4+ T cells, while FACS enriched the TEMRA cells. This sample was taken from a study of CD8 T cells in Susac syndrome. RNA, at roughly 0.45 to 1 ug, was reverse transcribed with random hexamers. Amplification of TCR beta CDR3 was carried out by immunoSEQ multiplex PCR, which covered 54 Vbeta and 13 Jbeta segments. MiXCR, run by TCRdb on the immunoSEQ multiplex PCR reads, gives a single entry per CDR3 protein. This table has more than 90,000 distinct CDR3 sequences, approximately 93% appearing once. V lost 3 bases to trimming and J lost 5 bases, with 11 bases between them. Germline loops: CDR1 LGHDT, CDR2 YNNKEL (reference sequence). The CDR3 spans 13 residues.

The sequenced material came from CD4+ T cells from PBMCs. The chain has TRBV3-1 and TRBJ2-7; tentatively, D is TRBD2 (5 bases). The clonotype was recovered from a human donor with multiple sclerosis. The DNA of the CDR3 is TGTGCCAGCAGCCAGACACTAGGTAACGAGCAGTACTTC. It codes for CASSQTLGNEQYF.